This paragraph reports one TCR beta chain. Its specificity is not known. The Oncomine TCR Beta short-read assay was what sequenced the DNA obtained from cultured CD4+ T cells. TCRdb reprocessed the PCR reads via MiXCR and lists one record per CDR3 protein. The sample has about 10,000 distinct CDR3 sequences, 69% seen once; the top ten hold about a tenth. Treatment here: roughly 10-day PBMC culture with coronavirus spike peptide pools or control peptides (ViraFEST assay). PCR-confirmed positives ranged from March to December 2020, preceding US Alpha, Beta and Delta variants. This sample is part of a study of vaccination and CD4 T cells after COVID-19. At the level of the study: Convalescent patients, SARS-CoV-2 positive by nasal swab PCR, comprised 10 or so mild cases and one severe case. The post-COVID sampling time was a median about 13 weeks after diagnosis, ranging from 35 to 161. Cells were stimulated with overlapping spike peptide pools from SARS-CoV-2, HCoV-NL63, HCoV-OC43 and HCoV-229E.

The CDR3 is made up of 15 amino acids. Looked up from germline, CDR1 is SNHLY and CDR2 is FYNNEI. J lost 4 bases, V lost 6 bases, and 6 bases had no gene match. The clonotype was recovered from a human donor who had recovered from COVID-19. The chain recombines TRBV2 with TRBJ1-5; 10 bases map to TRBD1. Sequencing was done on a sample of CD4+ T cells from blood, cultured in vitro. The CDR3 DNA is TGTGCCAGCAGAGAGGGGGGACAGGGGAATCAGCCCCAGCATTTT. It translates to CASREGGQGNQPQHF.